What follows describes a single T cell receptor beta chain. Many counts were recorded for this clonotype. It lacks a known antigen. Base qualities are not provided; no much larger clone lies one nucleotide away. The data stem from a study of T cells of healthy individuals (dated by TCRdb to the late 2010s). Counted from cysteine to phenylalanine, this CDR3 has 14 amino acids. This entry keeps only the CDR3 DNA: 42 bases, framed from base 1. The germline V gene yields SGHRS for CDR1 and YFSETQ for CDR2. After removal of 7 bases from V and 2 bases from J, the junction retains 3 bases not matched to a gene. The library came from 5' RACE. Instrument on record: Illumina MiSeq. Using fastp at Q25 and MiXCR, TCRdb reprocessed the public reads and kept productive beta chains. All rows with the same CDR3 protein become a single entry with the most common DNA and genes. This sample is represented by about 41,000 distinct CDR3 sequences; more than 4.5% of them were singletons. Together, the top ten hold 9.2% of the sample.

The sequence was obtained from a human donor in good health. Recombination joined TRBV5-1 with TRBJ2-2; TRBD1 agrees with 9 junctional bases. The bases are TGCGCCAGCCTGGGACAGGGTAACACCGGGGAGCTGTTTTTT. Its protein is CASLGQGNTGELFF.